A selection of T cell receptor beta chains follows, all from one sample in a study of molecular identifiers for immune sequencing clone quantification. TCRdb recomputed calls from the PCR reads with MiXCR, one row per CDR3 protein. This table has over 550,000 distinct CDR3 sequences, roughly 25% appearing once. Sequenced: naive CD8+ T cells from blood, with Jurkat cell RNA spiked in. These receptors came from a human donor in good health. Some libraries in this study had Jurkat cell RNA spiked in. Each CDR3 is given with its conserved first and last residue. The D gene is left open where the match is weak. The size entry is marked missing in some rows and otherwise reads once, few, many or a size class.

CDR3 length,V gene,J gene,clone size,D gene,CDR3 protein,CDR3 DNA
16,TRBV18,TRBJ1-5,few,TRBD1,CASSPPLTGGVQPQHF,TGTGCCAGCTCACCACCGTTGACAGGGGGCGTTCAGCCCCAGCATTTT
17,TRBV4-1,TRBJ2-5,.,.,CASSRSEVVFAQETQYF,TGCGCCAGCAGCCGCTCTGAAGTAGTTTTTGCCCAAGAGACCCAGTACTTC
15,TRBV24-1,TRBJ2-5,many,TRBD1,CATSDFRGREETQYF,TGTGCCACCAGTGATTTCAGGGGGCGTGAGGAGACCCAGTACTTC
14,TRBV19,TRBJ2-3,many,.,CASTSNRPTDTQYF,TGTGCCAGTACCTCGAACAGACCAACAGATACGCAGTATTTT
18,TRBV7-8,TRBJ2-3,many,TRBD2,CASSLGGGGAFWTDTQYF,TGTGCCAGCAGCCTAGGGGGCGGGGGGGCTTTTTGGACAGATACGCAGTATTTT
14,TRBV6-9,TRBJ2-5,few,.,CATRGPFRWETQYF,TGTGCCACACGAGGGCCGTTCCGGTGGGAGACCCAGTACTTC
14,TRBV13,TRBJ2-3,many,.,CASSPQFRTDTQYF,TGTGCCAGCAGCCCACAGTTCCGCACAGATACGCAGTATTTT
16,TRBV7-6,TRBJ2-5,.,.,CASSQLTGMSQETQYF,TGTGCCAGCAGCCAGCTAACGGGGATGTCCCAAGAGACCCAGTACTTC
13,TRBV30,TRBJ2-1,.,TRBD2,CAWSPLAVNEQSF,TGTGCCTGGAGTCCACTAGCGGTCAATGAGCAGTCCTTC
14,TRBV14,TRBJ2-1,few,.,CASSQALSVHEQFF,TGTGCCAGCAGCCAAGCTCTTAGCGTCCATGAGCAGTTCTTC
16,TRBV15,TRBJ2-2,few,TRBD1,CATSRLGQGNTGELFF,TGTGCCACCAGCAGACTGGGACAGGGGAACACCGGGGAGCTGTTTTTT
13,TRBV9,TRBJ2-4,many,.,CASSVGDLNIQYF,TGTGCCAGCAGCGTAGGGGACCTCAACATTCAGTACTTC
16,TRBV7-9,TRBJ2-7,.,TRBD2,CASSLVLAEASYEQYF,TGTGCCAGCAGCTTAGTCCTAGCGGAAGCCTCCTACGAGCAGTACTTC
12,TRBV5-6,TRBJ1-1,.,.,CASSLGQGEVFF,TGTGCCAGCAGCTTGGGGCAGGGTGAAGTTTTCTTT
13,TRBV27,TRBJ1-1,many,.,CASSTPGLTEAFF,TGTGCCAGCAGTACCCCAGGGTTAACTGAAGCTTTCTTT
11,TRBV4-2,TRBJ2-1,few,.,CASSQDNEQFF,TGTGCCAGCAGCCAGGACAATGAGCAGTTCTTC
15,TRBV4-1,TRBJ2-7,many,.,CASSQGPRGSYEQYF,TGCGCCAGCAGCCAAGGCCCTCGGGGCTCCTACGAGCAGTACTTC
13,TRBV7-9,TRBJ1-4,.,.,CASSDQSAEKLFF,TGTGCCAGCAGCGACCAGAGCGCAGAAAAACTGTTTTTT
16,TRBV13,TRBJ2-1,.,.,CASSNAGTRTYNEQFF,TGTGCCAGCAGCAATGCCGGGACTCGGACCTACAATGAGCAGTTCTTC
15,TRBV5-1,TRBJ2-3,many,TRBD2,CASSWTSGGGDTQYF,TGCGCCAGCAGCTGGACTAGCGGGGGGGGTGATACGCAGTATTTT
12,TRBV7-9,TRBJ1-1,many,TRBD1,CASSGRTGEAFF,TGTGCCAGCAGCGGACGGACAGGTGAAGCTTTCTTT
17,TRBV12-3/TRBV12-4,TRBJ2-7,few,.,CASSFRGGRLCSYEQYF,TGTGCCAGCAGTTTCAGGGGCGGCAGGCTATGCTCCTACGAGCAGTACTTC
14,TRBV27,TRBJ2-7,.,TRBD2,CASSMAGGPYEQYF,TGTGCCAGCAGTATGGCGGGAGGGCCCTACGAGCAGTACTTC
15,TRBV4-3,TRBJ1-1,.,.,CASSQDRDRNTEAFF,TGCGCCAGCAGCCAAGATAGAGACAGGAACACTGAAGCTTTCTTT
13,TRBV27,TRBJ1-1,many,.,CASSFVTNTEAFF,TGTGCCAGCAGTTTTGTTACGAACACTGAAGCTTTCTTT
15,TRBV2,TRBJ1-1,many,.,CASSPEVRWDTEAFF,TGTGCCAGCAGCCCGGAGGTACGATGGGACACTGAAGCTTTCTTT
15,TRBV13,TRBJ2-3,many,.,CASSSRDQGTDTQYF,TGTGCCAGCAGCTCCCGGGACCAGGGTACAGATACGCAGTATTTT
13,TRBV9,TRBJ1-1,few,.,CASSPGAETEAFF,TGTGCCAGCAGCCCCGGGGCCGAAACTGAAGCTTTCTTT
14,TRBV20-1,TRBJ1-5,few,.,CSASDSPINQPQHF,TGCAGTGCGTCGGACAGCCCGATCAATCAGCCCCAGCATTTT
17,TRBV20-1,TRBJ2-3,.,TRBD2,CSARNPYVAGVPDTQYF,TGCAGTGCTAGAAACCCGTACGTAGCGGGAGTTCCGGATACGCAGTATTTT
15,TRBV4-1,TRBJ1-1,few,.,CASSPEREGNTEAFF,TGCGCCAGCAGCCCGGAAAGAGAGGGGAACACTGAAGCTTTCTTT
13,TRBV7-9,TRBJ2-7,.,.,CASSLTEDYEQYF,TGTGCCAGCAGCTTAACAGAAGACTACGAGCAGTACTTC
15,TRBV7-9,TRBJ1-5,.,.,CASSAGDWFDQSQHF,TGTGCCAGCAGCGCAGGGGATTGGTTTGATCAGTCCCAGCATTTT
14,TRBV19,TRBJ1-2,.,.,CASNPKGGHYGYTF,TGTGCCAGTAACCCGAAAGGGGGACACTATGGCTACACCTTC
15,TRBV19,TRBJ2-1,few,.,CASSIAGNPYNEQFF,TGTGCCAGTAGTATAGCGGGTAACCCCTACAATGAGCAGTTCTTC
16,TRBV11-2,TRBJ2-3,many,.,CASSLWPTNATDTQYF,TGTGCCAGCAGCTTATGGCCCACGAATGCCACAGATACGCAGTATTTT
10,TRBV30,TRBJ1-1,many,.,CAWGGTEAFF,TGTGCCTGGGGAGGCACTGAAGCTTTCTTT
16,TRBV23-1,TRBJ2-7,.,TRBD1,CASSQSQRQGFYEQYF,TGCGCCAGCAGTCAATCTCAGAGACAGGGGTTTTACGAGCAGTACTTC
18,TRBV4-3,TRBJ2-1,few,TRBD2,CASSQEFAGGPSYNEQFF,TGCGCCAGCAGCCAAGAGTTTGCGGGGGGGCCGAGCTACAATGAGCAGTTCTTC
13,TRBV9,TRBJ2-7,few,.,CASSVTAGYEQYF,TGTGCCAGCAGCGTCACCGCGGGCTACGAGCAGTACTTC
13,TRBV10-3,TRBJ2-5,.,.,CAISEGIGETQYF,TGTGCCATCAGTGAGGGGATTGGAGAGACCCAGTACTTC
14,TRBV20-1,TRBJ2-7,many,.,CSARDTQISYEQYF,TGCAGTGCTAGAGATACCCAGATCTCCTACGAGCAGTACTTC
13,TRBV4-1,TRBJ1-4,.,.,CASSQEDYGGLFF,TGCGCCAGCAGCCAAGAGGATTATGGGGGACTGTTTTTT
12,TRBV30,TRBJ1-1,few,.,CAWTVFGAEAFF,TGTGCCTGGACGGTGTTCGGTGCTGAAGCTTTCTTT
14,TRBV20-1,TRBJ2-4,few,TRBD1,CSARPNTGGDIQYF,TGCAGTGCTAGACCAAATACAGGGGGTGACATTCAGTACTTC
14,TRBV6-5,TRBJ2-1,.,.,CASRYSGGYNEQFF,TGTGCCAGCAGATACTCCGGGGGCTACAATGAGCAGTTCTTC
13,TRBV27,TRBJ2-7,few,TRBD2,CATSPGLDGEQYF,TGTGCCACATCTCCCGGACTAGATGGCGAGCAGTACTTC
15,TRBV12-3/TRBV12-4,TRBJ1-5,.,.,CASSLTWEDNQPQHF,TGTGCCAGCAGTTTAACCTGGGAGGATAATCAGCCCCAGCATTTT
17,TRBV28,TRBJ2-1,.,.,CASSYRAGFPGDGEQFF,TGTGCCAGCAGTTATAGGGCAGGGTTCCCTGGTGACGGTGAGCAGTTCTTC
15,TRBV4-3,TRBJ2-4,few,.,CASSPYWQGSDIQYF,TGCGCCAGCAGCCCGTACTGGCAGGGATCGGACATTCAGTACTTC
14,TRBV12-3/TRBV12-4,TRBJ1-1,.,.,CASSFYRENTEAFF,TGTGCCAGCAGTTTTTACAGGGAAAACACTGAAGCTTTCTTT
16,TRBV20-1,TRBJ2-3,.,.,CSARSPPLARTDTQYF,TGCAGTGCTAGATCCCCCCCACTAGCCCGCACAGATACGCAGTATTTT
15,TRBV30,TRBJ1-4,few,.,CAWSVRWQGGEKLFF,TGTGCCTGGAGTGTACGGTGGCAGGGTGGTGAAAAACTGTTTTTT
13,TRBV7-9,TRBJ2-7,.,.,CATRGLSSYEQYF,TGTGCCACCAGGGGTCTGTCGTCCTACGAGCAGTACTTC